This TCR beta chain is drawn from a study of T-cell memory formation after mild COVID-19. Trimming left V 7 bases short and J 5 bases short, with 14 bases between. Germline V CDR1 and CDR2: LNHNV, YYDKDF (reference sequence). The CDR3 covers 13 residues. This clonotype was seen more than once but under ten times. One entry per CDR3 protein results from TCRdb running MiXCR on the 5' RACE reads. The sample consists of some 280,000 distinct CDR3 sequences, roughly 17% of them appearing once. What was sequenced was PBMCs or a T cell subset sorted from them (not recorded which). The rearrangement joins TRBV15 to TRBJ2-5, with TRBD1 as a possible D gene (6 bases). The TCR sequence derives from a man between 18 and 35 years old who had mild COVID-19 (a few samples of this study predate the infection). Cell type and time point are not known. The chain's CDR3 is CATTRGQGETQYF. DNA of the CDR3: TGTGCCACCACCAGGGGCCAGGGTGAGACCCAGTACTTC.